This T cell receptor beta chain stems from a study of shared clonotypes between healthy human individuals (TCRdb year 2020). Regarding the complete study: The cohort comprised a couple of women and three men aged 18 to 49 years. Leukapheresis yielded between about 0.8 and 8.9 billion PBMCs per donor. The study deeply sequenced blood TCR repertoires of about 5 healthy adults to estimate repertoire size and the extent of clonotype sharing between individuals. Different laboratories and diverse techniques were used to prepare libraries and sequence TCR repertoires, to increase sequencing depth and limit assay-specific biases.

Overall study outcomes, separate from this receptor: Only blood was sampled, and tissue TCR repertoires likely differ from those in blood. Pairwise subsampling led to the expectation that sequencing depth would affect the degree of clonotype sharing among donors. The small number of donors limited the genetic and exposure-history diversity represented.

Donors were healthy HIV-negative adults with no recently reported acute infections or vaccinations. Every donor was a Caucasian adult residing in Nashville, Tennessee, USA. For unsorted samples, tens of millions of PBMCs were counted, and genomic DNA was extracted using the QIAamp DNA Blood Mini kit. Blood was collected by leukapheresis, and PBMCs were isolated by Ficoll-Histopaque density gradient centrifugation and then cryopreserved in liquid nitrogen vapor phase. From the germline V gene (reference sequence), CDR1 is SEHNR and CDR2 is FQNEAQ. V is cut by 4 bases and J by 2 bases, and the space between the germline ends is 14 bases. The CDR3 holds 15 amino acids from the cysteine to the phenylalanine. The read is trimmed to its CDR3 DNA, 45 bases read in frame from base 1. Using the deep immunoSEQ assay, multiplex PCR amplified TCR CDR3 regions from genomic DNA. Extracted genomic DNA from each cell subset was distributed evenly across all wells of several immunoSEQ 96-well plates, and each plate was treated as a replicate. For unsorted PBMC, 250 to 300 ng of genomic DNA, equivalent to around 30,000 T cell genomes, went into each replicate PCR. Unsorted PBMC genomic DNA was sequenced across ten immunoSEQ deep assay plates. Purified libraries were quantified with a Qubit 3.0 fluorometer, sized on a Bioanalyzer 2100, and re-quantified with the KAPA Library Quantification kit. Each immunoSEQ 96-well plate was sequenced on its own single-read 150-cycle Illumina NextSeq 550 flow cell. The paper's processing steps were these. Because the immunoSEQ output held only junctional sequences and lacked quality scores, the filtering could not match the filtering applied to full-length reads. Sequences were annotated with PyIR, a Python wrapper for IgBLAST v1.9, and V/J genes and CDR3 were assigned using IMGT germline references. Reads were filtered out if the reads had weak V/J assignments (E-value above 1e-6), no CDR3, stop codons, out-of-frame junctions, or ambiguous translated residues. A V3J clonotype was defined by an identical inferred V gene, J gene, and CDR3 amino acid sequence. Percentage overlap between repertoires was calculated by dividing the number of shared unique clonotypes by the size of the smaller repertoire. Three approaches were used to assess repertoire richness: RTK rarefaction, the Chao1 estimator, and Recon v2.1 estimates of unobserved clonotypes. This immuneACCESS table, as held by TCRdb, lists in-frame sequences with V and J called but not all clones. Of the missing ones, under half trace to an unresolved V gene in checked studies; the others have no known cause. That table gives V, J and clone size, and the DNA gave D and trimming. Recorded for this sample are over 400,000 clones; about 72% of them occurred a single time. 12% of the sample comes from the top ten.

Points on this clone: Its antigen specificity is not known. Qualities for individual bases were not recorded, and no much larger clone is one base off.

Sample: PBMCs. The chain is encoded by TRBV7-9 joined to TRBJ2-5; a weak D assignment points to TRBD1 (6 bases agree). This TCR came from a woman aged 40 to 50 in good health. Some clones in this sample may be carry-over from other donors' samples. The DNA reads as follows: TGTGCCAGCAGCTCCCGGGGCAGGGGTCAAGAGACCCAGTACTTC. It translates to CASSSRGRGQETQYF.